Listed here are 8 T cell receptor beta chains from one sample, sequenced in a study of blood T cell repertoires in COVID-19. The table came from immunoSEQ multiplex PCR; TCRdb's copy has only in-frame clones and leaves some out. The profile covers about 38,000 clones, with around 70% appearing a single time and over 9.5% taken by the ten largest. Input material: peripheral blood. These receptors originate from a man in his 70s with COVID-19, enrolled during active disease.

The chain is built from TRBV27 and TRBJ1-2; D might be TRBD1 (5 bases). V was pared by 6 bases and J by 8 bases, with 10 bases between. Germline V lookup: CDR1 MNHEY, CDR2 SMNVEV (reference sequence). This CDR3 has 11 residues. The CDR3 is CASSGTGGYTF. The CDR3 DNA is TGTGCCAGCAGCGGTACAGGCGGCTACACCTTC.

The chain joins TRBV7-3 to TRBJ2-2, with D perhaps TRBD1 (6 bases). Germline loops: CDR1 SGHTA, CDR2 FQGTGA. The CDR3 covers 14 residues. V lost 6 bases to trimming and J lost 4 bases, with 12 bases between them. The CDR3 bases are TGTGCCAGCAGACAAGGACAGTCCACCGGGGAGCTGTTTTTT. Protein product: CASRQGQSTGELFF.

The V and J genes are TRBV29-1 and TRBJ1-4, with no clear D. V gave up 1 base and J gave up 8 bases, with 8 bases separating them. Germline V lookup: CDR1 SQVTM, CDR2 ANQGSEA. The length of the CDR3 is 12 residues. This chain's CDR3 is CSVEVAREKLFF. In DNA form, the CDR3 reads TGCAGCGTTGAAGTTGCGAGGGAAAAACTGTTTTTT.

The chain combines TRBV3-1 (or the pseudogene TRBV3-2) with TRBJ1-1; perhaps TRBD1 as D (6 bases). This CDR3 has 14 amino acids. The germline CDR1 and CDR2 sequences are LGHDT and YNNKEL (reference sequence). V was clipped by 4 bases and J by 0 bases, with 9 bases between them. The DNA for the CDR3 is TGTGCCAGCAGCCCGTGGGACATGAACACTGAAGCTTTCTTT. It codes for CASSPWDMNTEAFF.

V gene TRBV5-1 combines with J gene TRBJ1-6; 8 bases align to TRBD1. This CDR3 has 14 residues. CDR1 is SGHRS, CDR2 YFSETQ, per germline. The trim removed 4 bases at V and 9 bases at J, leaving 6 bases unmatched. CDR3 protein: CASSSDRGVSPLHF. The CDR3 DNA sequence: TGCGCCAGCAGCAGTGACAGGGGAGTTTCACCCCTCCACTTT.

Only one count was recorded for this clone. The chain has TRBV3-1 (or the pseudogene TRBV3-2) and TRBJ2-1; 13 nucleotides agree with TRBD2. The junction had 3 bases not matched to a gene; V was cut back by 1 base and J by 0 bases. There are 18 residues in the CDR3. Germline values: CDR1 LGHDT, CDR2 YNNKEL (reference sequence). As DNA, the CDR3 is TGTGCCAGCAGCCAAGGACTAGCGGGGGGTCTCTCCTACAATGAGCAGTTCTTC. Encoded protein: CASSQGLAGGLSYNEQFF.

This clone occurred a few times. The chain uses TRBV5-8 and TRBJ1-5, with D possibly being TRBD1 (5 bases). Trimming stripped 4 bases from V and 5 bases from J, with 16 bases between. From germline, CDR1 is SGHTS and CDR2 YDEGEE. The CDR3 sequence is 15 residues long. This CDR3 is CASSHRRAAHQPQHF. Here the CDR3 DNA reads TGTGCCAGCAGCCACAGGAGGGCAGCCCATCAGCCCCAGCATTTT.

V usage is TRBV24-1 and J usage is TRBJ2-6; maybe TRBD1 (6 bases). From germline, CDR1 is KGHDR and CDR2 SFDVKD. V was trimmed by 4 bases and J by 0 bases, leaving 9 bases between them. CDR3 length: 16 residues. CDR3 sequence: CATSEDSISGANVLTF. CDR3 in DNA: TGTGCCACCAGTGAGGACAGTATCTCTGGGGCCAACGTCCTGACTTTC.